The 14 T cell receptor beta chains given below trace back to one sample, sequenced in a study of T cells expressing NK-cell markers. From its re-call of the 5' RACE reads, TCRdb lists each CDR3 protein once, without DNA. Reported are about 450,000 distinct CDR3 sequences; the ten largest clones contain under 7.5%. Sequenced material: blood T cells: a sorted CD56 or NKG2C T cell subset, CD4+ or CD8+ T cells, or bulk PBMC T cells (not recorded which). These receptors were taken from a woman between 18 and 69 years old in good health.

The chain links TRBV7-2 to TRBJ2-7. Germline V CDR1 and CDR2: SGHTA, FQGNSA. This CDR3 comprises 15 residues. The chain's CDR3 is CASSLMTELAYEQYF.

The CDR3 sequence: CASSPTLDYGYTF. V usage is TRBV11-2 and J usage is TRBJ1-2. The CDR3 covers 13 residues. CDR1 and CDR2 from the germline V gene are SGHAT and FQNNGV.

The chain recombines TRBV28 with TRBJ1-3; lacking DNA, the TRBD1 call made by TCRdb goes unchecked. The germline gives CDR1 MDHEN, CDR2 SYDVKM. The CDR3 consists of 13 residues. This CDR3 reads CASIRDSGNTIYF.

The CDR3 loop reads CAISEEENTEAFF. The chain links TRBV10-3 to TRBJ1-1. From germline, CDR1 is ENHRY and CDR2 SYGVKD. This CDR3 contains 13 residues.

The chain recombines TRBV15 with TRBJ1-1; lacking DNA, the TRBD1 call made by TCRdb goes unchecked. This CDR3 is 15 amino acids long. The germline CDR1 and CDR2 sequences are LNHNV and YYDKDF (reference sequence). This CDR3 is CATSRETGVNTEAFF.

J is TRBJ2-5 and V is TRBV20-1; TCRdb's D call, TRBD2, is unchecked because there is no DNA. There are 14 residues in the CDR3. The germline V gene has CDR1 DFQATT and CDR2 SNEGSKA (reference sequence). This CDR3 reads CSASPVAGRETQYF.

This chain connects TRBV29-1 to TRBJ1-3. The CDR3 contains 13 residues. Germline CDR1 reads SQVTM; CDR2 reads ANQGSEA. The chain's CDR3 is CSVQQNSGNTIYF.

The chain employs TRBV5-1 and TRBJ2-2; checking the TCRdb D call of TRBD1 is not possible without DNA. Germline assignment: CDR1 SGHRS and CDR2 YFSETQ. The CDR3 has 16 amino acids. Here the CDR3 reads CASSPGQGFGTGELFF. Full variable domain (outside the CDR3, taken from reference TRBV5-1 and TRBJ2-2): KAGVTQTPRYLIKTRGQQVTLSCSPISGHRSVSWYQQTPGQGLQFLFEYFSETQRNKGNFPGRFSGRQFSNSRSEMNVSTLELGDSALYLCASSPGQGFGTGELFFGEGSRLTVL.

V is TRBV7-2 and J is TRBJ2-7; checking the TCRdb D call of TRBD2 is not possible without DNA. The CDR3 has 17 residues. Germline CDR1 reads SGHTA; CDR2 reads FQGNSA. The CDR3 is CASSLAPVGSGSYEQYF.

V usage is TRBV29-1 and J usage is TRBJ1-3. Germline assignment: CDR1 SQVTM and CDR2 ANQGSEA. This CDR3 comprises 15 residues. The CDR3 is CSVEDHGGSGNTIYF.

The chain's CDR3 is CSGEQGAPCYTF. This sequence joins TRBV29-1 and TRBJ1-2; TCRdb lists TRBD1, though no DNA is available to test this call. The germline V gene encodes CDR1 SQVTM and CDR2 ANQGSEA. The CDR3 runs 12 residues.

The chain employs TRBV9 and TRBJ2-2. The CDR3 extends over 13 amino acids. Germline CDR1 is SGDLS and CDR2 is YYNGEE. The CDR3 loop reads CASSVVRAGELFF.

The V and J genes are TRBV12-3 or TRBV12-4 and TRBJ2-7; TCRdb gives TRBD1 as the D gene, but with no DNA this cannot be confirmed. The CDR3 contains 16 residues. Here the CDR3 reads CASSPWGKKYAYEQYF.

The chain combines TRBV7-2 with TRBJ2-3; TCRdb indicates TRBD1, and absent DNA this call remains unverified. Germline CDR1 SGHTA, CDR2 FQGNSA. CDR3 length: 15 amino acids. This CDR3 is CASSLRQAGTDTQYF.